These 21 T cell receptor beta chains originate from one sample sequenced in a study of radiotherapy plus CTLA-4 blockade in lung cancer. Assay used: immunoSEQ multiplex PCR; TCRdb lists only in-frame clones, some missing. The sample includes about 45,000 clones, roughly 76% seen only once; the top ten take roughly 7.6%. The sample in question was peripheral blood, obtained from a patient treated with radiotherapy plus ipilimumab. All receptors derive from a human donor with non-small cell lung cancer who had stable disease on radiotherapy plus ipilimumab.

This clone has more than one count but fewer than ten. J is TRBJ2-5 and V is TRBV5-1, with TRBD2 matching 10 bases. Germline V lookup: CDR1 SGHRS, CDR2 YFSETQ. V shed 0 bases, J shed 4 bases, and the junction held 12 bases outside the gene matches. The CDR3 is made up of 18 amino acids. CDR3 nucleotides: TGCGCCAGCAGCTTGGCCCTCGGAGCGGGGGGGCCAGGAGAGACCCAGTACTTC. Protein sequence: CASSLALGAGGPGETQYF.

This clone turned up a few times. The V call is TRBV5-1, the J call TRBJ1-2; 7 positions agree with TRBD1. The J segment lost 2 bases and the V segment lost 4 bases, leaving 8 bases of the junction unmatched. This CDR3 spans 15 amino acids. Germline V CDR1 and CDR2: SGHRS, YFSETQ. Here the CDR3 reads CASSTGTEFNYGYTF. CDR3 in DNA: TGCGCCAGCAGCACCGGGACAGAATTCAACTATGGCTACACCTTC.

This rearrangement joins TRBV6-6 to TRBJ2-1; 9 bases fit TRBD1. This CDR3 has 12 residues. Trimming removed 5 bases from V and 8 bases from J; junction bases left unmatched: 1. From germline, CDR1 is MNHNY and CDR2 SVGAGI (reference sequence). The CDR3 nucleotides read TGTGCCAGCAGTGACAGGGGGTATGAGCAGTTCTTC. Protein product: CASSDRGYEQFF.

This clone was detected only a few times. The V call is TRBV28, the J call TRBJ1-2; perhaps TRBD1 as D (5 bases). There are 14 residues in the CDR3. Trimming shortened V by 2 bases and J by 7 bases, and 14 bases separated the two germline ends. Germline-derived CDR1 and CDR2 are MDHEN and SYDVKM. The CDR3 DNA reads as TGTGCCAGCAGTTTAACAGACGAAAGGGGTGGCTACACCTTC. Its translation is CASSLTDERGGYTF.

CDR3 DNA sequence: TGTGCCAGCAGCAAGACTATGGACTTTAACACCGGGGAGCTGTTTTTT. Translated, it gives CASSKTMDFNTGELFF. This chain links TRBV5-8 with TRBJ2-2; weak D call: TRBD2 (5 bases). Germline values: CDR1 SGHTS, CDR2 YDEGEE. CDR3 length equals 16 residues. V was pared by 4 bases and J by 2 bases, with 15 bases between.

The V and J genes are TRBV9 and TRBJ2-7; a weak D match, TRBD1 (5 bases). The germline V gene has CDR1 SGDLS and CDR2 YYNGEE. The V gene lost 0 bases and the J gene lost 4 bases, with 14 bases spanning the gap. The CDR3 totals 15 residues. The chain's CDR3 is CASSVGGRGAYEQYF. The CDR3 region has the DNA TGTGCCAGCAGCGTAGGGGGTAGGGGCGCATACGAGCAGTACTTC.

The chain recombines TRBV28 with TRBJ1-4; D is possibly TRBD1 (5 bases). Germline CDR1 and CDR2: MDHEN and SYDVKM. V dropped 6 bases and J dropped 8 bases, with 22 bases sitting between them. The CDR3 covers 16 residues. In DNA form, the CDR3 reads TGTGCCAGCAGCCGCGGGGACGGCACGGTTGGGGAAAAACTGTTTTTT. Protein product: CASSRGDGTVGEKLFF.

The rearrangement joins TRBV18 to TRBJ1-1; tentative D call: TRBD1 (5 bases). V was cut by 2 bases and J by 8 bases, with 9 bases left in between. The CDR3 consists of 12 residues. CDR1 KGHSH and CDR2 LQKENI come from the germline V gene. The CDR3 here is CASSPGHREAFF. The CDR3 DNA reads as TGTGCCAGCTCACCAGGTCACAGGGAAGCTTTCTTT.

In its sample, this clone was seen once. In DNA, the CDR3 is TGTGCCATCAGCGAAACCGGCCCCTATAATTCACCCCTCCACTTT. As protein: CAISETGPYNSPLHF. This chain connects TRBV10-3 to TRBJ1-6; D unresolved. Between the trimmed V and J ends, which lost 6 bases and 2 bases, there was a span of 11 bases. Germline lookup yields CDR1 ENHRY and CDR2 SYGVKD. The CDR3 is made up of 15 amino acids.

The chain combines TRBV7-9 with TRBJ1-2; 7 bases line up with TRBD1. There are 13 residues in the CDR3. V dropped 8 bases and J dropped 4; count of bases not matched to a gene: 7. CDR1 and CDR2 from the germline V gene are SEHNR and FQNEAQ (reference sequence). CDR3 bases: TGTGCCAGCGGGGTTGGGACAGCCTATGGCTACACCTTC. Its translation is CASGVGTAYGYTF.

The chain combines TRBV27 with TRBJ1-5; 7 bases fit TRBD1. The CDR3 consists of 15 residues. The germline CDR1 and CDR2 sequences are MNHEY and SMNVEV (reference sequence). Trimming at V came to 2 bases and at J to 0 bases, leaving 1 base not matched to a gene. The CDR3 loop reads CASSLRDSSNQPQHF. The CDR3 region has the DNA TGTGCCAGCAGTTTACGGGACAGTAGCAATCAGCCCCAGCATTTT.

V usage is TRBV9 and J usage is TRBJ2-5, with D perhaps given as TRBD1 or TRBD2 (5 bases each). From germline, CDR1 is SGDLS and CDR2 YYNGEE. This CDR3 region has 14 residues. V was shortened by 0 bases and J by 1 base, with 7 bases between the two germline ends. CDR3 coding DNA: TGTGCCAGCAGCGTAGGTGGGACCCAAGAGACCCAGTACTTC. Translated: CASSVGGTQETQYF. Variable domain in full (rest from reference TRBV9 and TRBJ2-5): DSGVTQTPKHLITATGQRVTLRCSPRSGDLSVYWYQQSLDQGLQFLIQYYNGEERAKGNILERFSAQQFPDLHSELNLSSLELGDSALYFCASSVGGTQETQYFGPGTRLLVL.

This rearrangement joins TRBV9 to TRBJ2-1, with 14 bases lining up with TRBD2. CDR3 length: 14 amino acids. The V segment lost 4 bases and the J segment 10 bases; nucleotides outside the gene matches: 4. Germline V CDR1 and CDR2: SGDLS, YYNGEE. CDR3 protein: CASSMGLAGDEQFF. In DNA form, the CDR3 reads TGTGCCAGCAGCATGGGACTAGCGGGGGACGAGCAGTTCTTC.

The chain is built from TRBV6-5 and TRBJ2-3, with D tentatively TRBD1 or TRBD2 (5 bases each). Germline assignment: CDR1 MNHEY and CDR2 SVGAGI. CDR3 length equals 15 residues. V shed 2 bases and J shed 0 bases, with 9 bases lying between them. The CDR3 is CASSYHWGSTDTQYF. CDR3 DNA: TGTGCCAGCAGTTACCATTGGGGGAGCACAGATACGCAGTATTTT.

The gene calls are TRBV9 and TRBJ1-1; TRBD1 might be the D (6 bases). V shed 0 bases and J shed 1 base, with 16 bases lying between them. Germline-derived CDR1 and CDR2 are SGDLS and YYNGEE. The CDR3 runs 17 residues. The DNA of the CDR3 is TGTGCCAGCAGCGTAGCCGGGGAAGGGGGGCCGAACACTGAAGCTTTCTTT. Protein product: CASSVAGEGGPNTEAFF.

The gene calls are TRBV5-1 and TRBJ1-3; tentative D call: TRBD1 (6 bases). This CDR3 is built from 16 residues. V lost 1 base and J 1 base, leaving 12 bases between the germline ends. Germline CDR1 SGHRS, CDR2 YFSETQ. The chain's CDR3 is CASSLRTATSGNTIYF. In DNA, the CDR3 is TGCGCCAGCAGCTTGCGGACAGCCACTTCTGGAAACACCATATATTTT.

This chain connects TRBV19 to TRBJ1-4; perhaps TRBD1 as D (5 bases). Trimming took off 4 bases at V and 3 bases at J, with 12 bases between the two ends. The CDR3 spans 15 residues. From germline, CDR1 is LNHDA and CDR2 SQIVND (reference sequence). The CDR3 region has the DNA TGTGCCAGTAGTACATCTCGGGGGGCTAATGAAAAACTGTTTTTT. Translating it yields CASSTSRGANEKLFF.

The chain carries TRBV5-1 and TRBJ1-2, with 11 bases that match TRBD1. This CDR3 region has 16 residues. The germline CDR1 and CDR2 sequences are SGHRS and YFSETQ. The ends lost 1 base at V and 6 bases at J; junction bases unmatched: 8. This chain's CDR3 is CASSLNLGQGADGYTF. The CDR3 DNA reads TGCGCCAGCAGCTTGAACCTCGGACAGGGGGCTGATGGCTACACCTTC.

The chain uses TRBV30 and TRBJ1-5; D possibly corresponds to TRBD1 (6 bases). This CDR3 spans 15 amino acids. Per the germline V gene, CDR1 is GTSNPN and CDR2 is SVGIG (reference sequence). Trimming shortened V by 1 base and J by 3 bases, and 13 bases separated the two germline ends. CDR3 loop: CAWSAMGAPNQPQHF. In DNA form, the CDR3 reads TGTGCCTGGAGTGCCATGGGGGCTCCCAATCAGCCCCAGCATTTT.

The table lists this clone with a few counts. The V call is TRBV7-2, the J call TRBJ1-1; a weak D match, TRBD1 (5 bases). V lost 1 base, J lost 4 bases, and 13 bases lay in between. CDR3 length: 15 residues. CDR1 is SGHTA, CDR2 FQGNSA, per germline. Written as DNA, the CDR3 is TGTGCCAGCAGCTTAGTCCATCAGGGCGGCACTGAAGCTTTCTTT. This translates into CASSLVHQGGTEAFF.

V and J are TRBV28 and TRBJ1-6; D remains ambiguous. V was shortened by 6 bases and J by 9 bases, with 15 bases between the two germline ends. Germline V gene lookup returns CDR1 MDHEN and CDR2 SYDVKM. The CDR3 totals 14 residues. The CDR3 region is CASRPWMVISPLHF. CDR3 bases: TGTGCCAGCAGGCCCTGGATGGTAATTTCACCCCTCCACTTT.